Described below is a single T cell receptor beta chain sequence and its context. Clones were sequenced by immunoSEQ multiplex PCR, and TCRdb holds only the in-frame ones, with some missing. The table has about 2.3 million clones, over 90% seen once. V lost 1 base to trimming and J lost 3 bases; unmatched junction nucleotides: 0. The length of the CDR3 is 13 residues. CDR1 SGHRS and CDR2 YFSETQ come from the germline V gene. The data originate from a study of shared clonotypes between healthy human individuals. The receptor comes from a man younger than 30 in good health. Some clones in this sample may be carry-over from other donors' samples. The sequenced sample consisted of naive CD4+ T cells from PBMCs. The subset here: CD45RA+ positively selected. The chain combines TRBV5-1 with TRBJ2-7, with TRBD2 matching over 8 bases. The CDR3 is CASSLTSGYEQYF. DNA of the CDR3: TGCGCCAGCAGCTTGACTAGCGGCTACGAGCAGTACTTC. The full variable domain, completed using reference TRBV5-1 and TRBJ2-7, is KAGVTQTPRYLIKTRGQQVTLSCSPISGHRSVSWYQQTPGQGLQFLFEYFSETQRNKGNFPGRFSGRQFSNSRSEMNVSTLELGDSALYLCASSLTSGYEQYFGPGTRLTVT.